The 13 T cell receptor beta chains below all came from one sample that was sequenced in a study of cytomegalovirus exposure and HLA in healthy donors. PCR amplification relied on 60 Vbeta primers (plus 13 Jbeta primers). Repertoires were generated with immunoSEQ multiplex PCR, while TCRdb's copy carries only in-frame clones and drops some. The sample has roughly 130,000 clones; 65% to 90% are singletons. Sample: PBMCs. These TCRs come from a male donor in good health and CMV-seropositive.

This clone was seen a few times. The chain links TRBV5-6 to TRBJ2-1, with D unresolved. V shed 0 bases and J shed 10 bases, with 5 bases lying between them. Germline V gene lookup returns CDR1 SGHDT and CDR2 YYEEEE. The CDR3 runs 11 residues. CDR3: CASSLAFEQFF. The DNA of the CDR3 is TGTGCCAGCAGCTTGGCATTCGAGCAGTTCTTC. Variable domain in full (rest from reference TRBV5-6 and TRBJ2-1): DAGVTQSPTHLIKTRGQQVTLRCSPKSGHDTVSWYQQALGQGPQFIFQYYEEEERQRGNFPDRFSGHQFPNYSSELNVNALLLGDSALYLCASSLAFEQFFGPGTRLTVL.

The chain combines TRBV28 with TRBJ2-1; 11 bases line up with TRBD2. Germline values: CDR1 MDHEN, CDR2 SYDVKM. This CDR3 comprises 18 residues. The trim removed 6 bases at V and 0 bases at J, leaving 10 bases unmatched. The CDR3 loop is CASSQTSGGASSYNEQFF. The CDR3 DNA is TGTGCCAGCAGCCAAACTAGCGGGGGTGCTAGCTCCTACAATGAGCAGTTCTTC.

The chain employs TRBV6-1 and TRBJ1-1; 7 nucleotides match TRBD1. Germline V gene sequence: CDR1 MNHNS, CDR2 SASEGT. This CDR3 comprises 13 residues. With V trimmed by 7 bases and J by 1 base, 3 bases remained unmatched. CDR3 sequence (DNA): TGTGCCAGCAAAGACAGGGCGAACACTGAAGCTTTCTTT. Protein sequence: CASKDRANTEAFF.

The gene calls are TRBV5-1 and TRBJ2-7; D gene unclear. V lost 4 bases, J lost 2 bases, and 13 bases lay in between. This CDR3 has 14 amino acids. From germline, CDR1 is SGHRS and CDR2 YFSETQ. CDR3 bases: TGCGCCAGCAGCGAACGACCGGGTACCTACGAGCAGTACTTC. Protein product: CASSERPGTYEQYF.

The V and J genes are TRBV28 and TRBJ2-1, with D possibly TRBD2 on 6 matching bases. From germline, CDR1 is MDHEN and CDR2 SYDVKM. V gave up 5 bases and J gave up 3 bases, with 11 bases separating them. The CDR3 has 14 residues. In nucleotides, the CDR3 is TGTGCCAGCAGTCCCCCGGAGGGCTACAATGAGCAGTTCTTC. It codes for CASSPPEGYNEQFF.

The rearrangement uses TRBV10-3 and TRBJ2-7, with D maybe TRBD2 (6 bases). Germline values: CDR1 ENHRY, CDR2 SYGVKD. The CDR3 contains 17 residues. The V end lost 2 bases, the J end lost 0 bases, and 17 bases lay between the germline ends. CDR3 bases: TGTGCCATCAGTGAGGCGGGGAGACAGAGAGGCTCCTACGAGCAGTACTTC. The encoded protein is CAISEAGRQRGSYEQYF.

V gene TRBV30 combines with J gene TRBJ1-2, with D maybe TRBD1 (5 bases). The V gene lost 1 base and the J gene lost 8 bases, with 14 bases spanning the gap. The CDR3 extends over 13 amino acids. The germline V gene has CDR1 GTSNPN and CDR2 SVGIG (reference sequence). CDR3 amino acids: CAWSGLGGEGYTF. CDR3 sequence (DNA): TGTGCCTGGAGTGGATTGGGGGGGGAGGGCTACACCTTC.

The chain joins TRBV7-9 to TRBJ2-7; 9 nucleotides line up with TRBD1. CDR1 and CDR2 (germline): SEHNR, FQNEAQ (reference sequence). This CDR3 is 13 amino acids long. Trimming took 5 bases from V and 9 from J; bases not matched to a gene: 8. The CDR3 reads CASSRGTGIMQYF. CDR3 bases: TGTGCCAGCAGCCGAGGGACAGGGATTATGCAGTACTTC.

The genes are TRBV18 and TRBJ2-7, with 11 bases lining up with TRBD1. The V gene's germline CDR1 is KGHSH and CDR2 LQKENI. Unmatched junction bases numbered 4, after V lost 3 bases and J lost 6 bases. This CDR3 contains 14 residues. CDR3 amino acids: CASSPGQGVLEQYF. In DNA, the CDR3 is TGTGCCAGCTCACCGGGACAGGGGGTCCTCGAGCAGTACTTC.

CDR3: CASSKRLALQDSSTEAFF. CDR3 nucleotide sequence: TGTGCCAGCAGCAAAAGATTAGCTTTACAAGATTCGTCCACTGAAGCTTTCTTT. The gene calls are TRBV21-1 and TRBJ1-1. TRBV21-1 is a documented pseudogene. The CDR3 contains 18 residues.

The rearrangement links TRBV28 to TRBJ1-2; a possible D gene is TRBD1 (5 bases). This CDR3 comprises 12 residues. Germline V gene sequence: CDR1 MDHEN, CDR2 SYDVKM. Trimming cost V 6 bases and J 8 bases, with 13 bases left between them. CDR3 protein: CASRRFGGGYTF. CDR3 nucleotides: TGTGCCAGCAGGCGATTCGGGGGGGGCTACACCTTC.

V usage is TRBV28 and J usage is TRBJ2-7, with 7 bases fitting TRBD1. The CDR3 contains 13 residues. V was clipped by 5 bases and J by 2 bases; unmatched bases: 3. Per germline, CDR1 MDHEN and CDR2 SYDVKM. The CDR3 bases are TGTGCCAGCAGTCTTACAGGGGCCTACGAGCAGTACTTC. This sequence encodes CASSLTGAYEQYF.

The CDR3 sequence: CASSLSRGVAGELFF. Here the CDR3 DNA reads TGTGCCAGCAGCTTGTCGAGAGGCGTGGCCGGGGAGCTGTTTTTT. The V call is TRBV5-4, the J call TRBJ2-2; D remains unclear. The CDR3 length is 15 residues. Germline V gives CDR1 SGHNT, CDR2 YYREEE (reference sequence). Trimming took off 1 base at V and 6 bases at J, with 13 bases between the two ends. Variable domain in full (rest from reference TRBV5-4 and TRBJ2-2): ETGVTQSPTHLIKTRGQQVTLRCSSQSGHNTVSWYQQALGQGPQFIFQYYREEENGRGNFPPRFSGLQFPNYSSELNVNALELDDSALYLCASSLSRGVAGELFFGEGSRLTVL.